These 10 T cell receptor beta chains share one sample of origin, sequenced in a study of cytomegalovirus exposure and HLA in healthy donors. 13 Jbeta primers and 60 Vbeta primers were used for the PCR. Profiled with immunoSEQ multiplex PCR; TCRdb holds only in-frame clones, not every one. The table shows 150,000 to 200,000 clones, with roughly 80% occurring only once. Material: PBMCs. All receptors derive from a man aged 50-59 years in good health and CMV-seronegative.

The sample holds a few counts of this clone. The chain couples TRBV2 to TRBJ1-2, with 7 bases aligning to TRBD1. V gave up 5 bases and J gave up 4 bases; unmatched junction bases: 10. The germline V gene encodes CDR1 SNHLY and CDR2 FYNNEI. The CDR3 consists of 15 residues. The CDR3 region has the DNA TGTGCCAGCAGTCCAGGACAGGAAGGGAGCTATGGCTACACCTTC. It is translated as CASSPGQEGSYGYTF.

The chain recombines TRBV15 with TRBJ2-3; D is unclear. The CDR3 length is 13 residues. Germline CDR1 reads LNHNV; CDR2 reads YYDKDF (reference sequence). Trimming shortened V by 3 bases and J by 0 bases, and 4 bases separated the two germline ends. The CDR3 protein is CATSRRSTDTQYF. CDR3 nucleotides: TGTGCCACCAGCAGGAGAAGCACAGATACGCAGTATTTT.

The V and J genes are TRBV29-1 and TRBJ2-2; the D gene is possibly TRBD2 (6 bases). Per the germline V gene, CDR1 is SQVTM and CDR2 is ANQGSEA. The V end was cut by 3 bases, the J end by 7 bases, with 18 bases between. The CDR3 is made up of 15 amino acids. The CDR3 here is CSVEAPGRGGGELFF. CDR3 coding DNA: TGCAGCGTTGAGGCTCCGGGACGGGGAGGCGGGGAGCTGTTTTTT.

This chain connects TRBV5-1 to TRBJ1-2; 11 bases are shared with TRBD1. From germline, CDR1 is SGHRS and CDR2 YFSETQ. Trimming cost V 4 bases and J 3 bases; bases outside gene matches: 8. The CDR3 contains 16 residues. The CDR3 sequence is CASSLVGTGGDYGYTF. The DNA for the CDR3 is TGCGCCAGCAGCCTGGTTGGGACAGGGGGTGACTATGGCTACACCTTC.

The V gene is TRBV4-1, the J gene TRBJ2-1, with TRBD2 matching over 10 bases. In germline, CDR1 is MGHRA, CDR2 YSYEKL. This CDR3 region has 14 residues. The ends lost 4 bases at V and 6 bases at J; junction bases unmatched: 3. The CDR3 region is CASSPLAGRNEQFF. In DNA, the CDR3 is TGCGCCAGCAGCCCACTAGCGGGACGCAATGAGCAGTTCTTC.

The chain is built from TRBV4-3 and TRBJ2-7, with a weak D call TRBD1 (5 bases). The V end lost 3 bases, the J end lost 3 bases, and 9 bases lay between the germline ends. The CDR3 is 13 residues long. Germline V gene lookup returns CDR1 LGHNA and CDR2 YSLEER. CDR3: CASSQDKNYEQYF. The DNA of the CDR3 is TGCGCCAGCAGCCAGGACAAGAACTACGAGCAGTACTTC.

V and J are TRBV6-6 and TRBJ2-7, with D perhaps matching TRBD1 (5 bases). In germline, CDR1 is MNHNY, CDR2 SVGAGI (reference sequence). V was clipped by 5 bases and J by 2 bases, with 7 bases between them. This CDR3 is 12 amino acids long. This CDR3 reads CASSKGAYEQYF. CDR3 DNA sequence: TGTGCCAGCAGTAAAGGGGCCTACGAGCAGTACTTC.

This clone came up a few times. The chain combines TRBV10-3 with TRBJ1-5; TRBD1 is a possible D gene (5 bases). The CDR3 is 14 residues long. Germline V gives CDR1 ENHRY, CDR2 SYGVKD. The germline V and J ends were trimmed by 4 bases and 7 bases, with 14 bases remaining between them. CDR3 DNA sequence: TGTGCCATCAGTGGGACTGGGGGGGGGCAGCCCCAGCATTTT. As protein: CAISGTGGGQPQHF.

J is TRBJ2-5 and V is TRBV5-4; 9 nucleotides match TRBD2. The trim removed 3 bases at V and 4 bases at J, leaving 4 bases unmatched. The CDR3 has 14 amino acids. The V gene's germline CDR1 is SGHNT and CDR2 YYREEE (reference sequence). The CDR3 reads CASSWKTSGETQYF. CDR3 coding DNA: TGTGCCAGCAGCTGGAAGACTAGCGGAGAGACCCAGTACTTC.

As DNA, the CDR3 is TGTGCCAGCAGGACAGGGTGGGATACGCAGTATTTT. It codes for CASRTGWDTQYF. V is TRBV6-1 and J is TRBJ2-3, with TRBD1 identical over 7 bases. CDR1 and CDR2 (germline): MNHNS, SASEGT. Germline trimming cut 6 bases from V and 6 bases from J; bases unmatched to any gene: 3. The CDR3 spans 12 residues.